One and the same sample provided the 7 T cell receptor beta chains below, sequenced in a study of prognosis after radiotherapy for stage I lung cancer. CDR3 of TCR beta was amplified from genomic DNA via a two-round multiplex PCR. Primers targeting each individual TRBV and TRBJ gene were applied in first-round PCR. TCRdb ran MiXCR on the multiplex PCR reads and lists one entry per CDR3 protein. The sample includes 25,000 to 35,000 distinct CDR3 sequences, 40% to 55% of them seen just once. The material sequenced was PBMCs, taken before or after stereotactic body radiation therapy (not recorded which). These receptors all stem from a donor of 50 years or more with non-small cell lung cancer.

This clonotype was recorded many times. This rearrangement joins TRBV30 to TRBJ2-7, with 9 nucleotides matching TRBD1. The CDR3 extends over 15 amino acids. Germline-derived CDR1 and CDR2 are GTSNPN and SVGIG (reference sequence). V lost 0 bases to trimming and J lost 7 bases; unmatched junction nucleotides: 10. The CDR3 sequence: CAWSVMGQGSREQYF. CDR3 nucleotide sequence: TGTGCCTGGAGTGTAATGGGACAGGGTAGTCGAGAGCAGTACTTC.

CDR3 bases: TGTGCCAGCAGCGGACAGGGAACCAATCAGCCCCAGCATTTT. Amino acid sequence: CASSGQGTNQPQHF. The chain uses TRBV2 and TRBJ1-5; 8 bases are a match to TRBD1. V lost 6 bases to trimming and J lost 3 bases; unmatched junction nucleotides: 4. The germline gives CDR1 SNHLY, CDR2 FYNNEI. This CDR3 region has 14 residues.

This clonotype was picked up many times. Compared with germline, one end of the junction differs, possibly owing to a read error. DNA of the CDR3: TGTGCTAGCAGCTCCACCGTCGGCCGGGGATCGGGAGAGACCCAGTACTTC. This sequence encodes CASSSTVGRGSGETQYF. The rearrangement uses TRBV7-7 and TRBJ2-5; possible D gene TRBD2, 5 bases. The CDR3 sequence is 17 residues long. CDR1 is SSHAT and CDR2 is FNYEAQ in the germline V gene (reference sequence).

This clonotype has a count of ten or more. The gene calls are TRBV19 and TRBJ1-5; maybe TRBD1 (5 bases). This CDR3 has 15 amino acids. V lost 3 bases to trimming and J lost 8 bases, with 17 bases between them. Germline CDR1 reads LNHDA; CDR2 reads SQIVND (reference sequence). The CDR3 is CASSMGQGRQEPQHF. The CDR3 bases are TGTGCCAGTAGTATGGGGCAGGGAAGGCAGGAGCCCCAGCATTTT.

By share, this clonotype ranks as medium-sized. This chain links TRBV20-1 with TRBJ2-1; D perhaps matches TRBD2 (6 bases). This CDR3 spans 16 amino acids. V was cut by 2 bases and J by 0 bases, with 14 bases left in between. From germline, CDR1 is DFQATT and CDR2 SNEGSKA (reference sequence). The CDR3 loop reads CSARILEGSSYNEQFF. The DNA of the CDR3 is TGCAGTGCTAGAATCCTGGAGGGGAGCTCCTACAATGAGCAGTTCTTC.

Concerning this clonotype: This is likely an artifact of a read error, given a far larger clone one base away. The chain carries TRBV6-4 and TRBJ2-5; the D is unclear. The V end was cut by 3 bases, the J end by 1 base, with 9 bases between. The CDR3 extends over 14 amino acids. Per germline, CDR1 MRHNA and CDR2 SNTAGT. CDR3 loop: CASSEHRTQETQYF. The CDR3, as DNA: TGTGCCAGCAGTGAACATCGGACCCAAGAGACCCAGTACTTC.

This clonotype came up many times. The CDR3 nucleotides are TGTGCCAGCCGGGGGGAGCTCTACGAGCAGTACTTC. Translation gives CASRGELYEQYF. V usage is TRBV28 and J usage is TRBJ2-7, with TRBD2 matching 7 bases. Germline V gene lookup returns CDR1 MDHEN and CDR2 SYDVKM. The CDR3 covers 12 residues. V trimming: 8 bases; J trimming: 3 bases; junction bases outside the gene matches: 4.